This TCR beta chain was documented in a study of post-analysis software for immune sequencing data. This CDR3 is 13 amino acids long. V was clipped by 6 bases and J by 5 bases; unmatched bases: 2. Germline V gives CDR1 DFQATT, CDR2 SNEGSKA (reference sequence). Researchers reported that TCR beta cDNA libraries carried unique molecular identifiers. Each CDR3 protein gets one entry after TCRdb re-called the PCR reads with MiXCR. The sample includes roughly 730,000 distinct CDR3 sequences, around 27% of them seen just once. General study findings and limits: Pronounced co-clustering by F measure was evident among identically batched samples. TRBV5-6, TRBV5-1 and TRBV20-1 belonged to a set of five TRBV segments that were more frequent in patients than controls.

About this clonotype: Its target is not known.

This clonotype was obtained from a girl between 5 and 17 years old with multiple sclerosis. The chain uses TRBV20-1 and TRBJ2-1, with 12 bases fitting TRBD1. The source material was blood. CDR3 sequence (DNA): TGCAGTGCCGGGGACAGGGGGCACAATGAGCAGTTCTTC. The encoded protein is CSAGDRGHNEQFF.